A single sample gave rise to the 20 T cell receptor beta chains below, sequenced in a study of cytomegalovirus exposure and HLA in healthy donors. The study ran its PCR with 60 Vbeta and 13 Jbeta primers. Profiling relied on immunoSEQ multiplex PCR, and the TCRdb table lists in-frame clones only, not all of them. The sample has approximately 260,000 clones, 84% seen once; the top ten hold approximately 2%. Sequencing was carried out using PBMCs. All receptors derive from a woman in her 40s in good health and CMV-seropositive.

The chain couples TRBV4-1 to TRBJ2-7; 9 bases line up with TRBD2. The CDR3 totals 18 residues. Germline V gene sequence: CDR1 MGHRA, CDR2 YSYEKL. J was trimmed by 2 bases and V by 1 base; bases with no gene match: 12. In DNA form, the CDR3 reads TGCGCCAGCAGCCAAGTTCTCCCAACTAGCGGGCCCACCTACGAGCAGTACTTC. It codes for CASSQVLPTSGPTYEQYF.

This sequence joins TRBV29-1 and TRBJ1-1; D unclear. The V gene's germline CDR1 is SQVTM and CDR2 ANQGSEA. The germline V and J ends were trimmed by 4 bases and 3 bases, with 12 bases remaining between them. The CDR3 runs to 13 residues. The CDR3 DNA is TGCAGCGTTGTGGCAGGAGGGTACACTGAAGCTTTCTTT. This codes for CSVVAGGYTEAFF.

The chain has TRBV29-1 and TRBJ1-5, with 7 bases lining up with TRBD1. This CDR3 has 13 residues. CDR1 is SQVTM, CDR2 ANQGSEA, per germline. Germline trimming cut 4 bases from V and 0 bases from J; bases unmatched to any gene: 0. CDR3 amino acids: CSVGDSSNQPQHF. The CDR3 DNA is TGCAGCGTTGGGGACAGTAGCAATCAGCCCCAGCATTTT.

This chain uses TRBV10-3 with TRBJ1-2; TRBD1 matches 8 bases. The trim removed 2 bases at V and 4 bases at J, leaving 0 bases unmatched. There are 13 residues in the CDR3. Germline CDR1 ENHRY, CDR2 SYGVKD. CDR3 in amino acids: CAISEDRGYGYTF. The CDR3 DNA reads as TGTGCCATCAGTGAGGACAGGGGCTATGGCTACACCTTC.

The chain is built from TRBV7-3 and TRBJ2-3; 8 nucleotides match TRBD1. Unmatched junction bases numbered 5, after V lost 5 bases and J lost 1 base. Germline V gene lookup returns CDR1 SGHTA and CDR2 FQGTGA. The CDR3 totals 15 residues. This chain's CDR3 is CASSLRTGRTDTQYF. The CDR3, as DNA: TGTGCCAGCAGCCTACGGACAGGGCGCACAGATACGCAGTATTTT.

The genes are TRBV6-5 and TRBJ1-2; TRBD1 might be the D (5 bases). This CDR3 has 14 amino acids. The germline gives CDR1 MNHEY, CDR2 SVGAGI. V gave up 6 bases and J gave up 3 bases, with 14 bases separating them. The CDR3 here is CASSRRAEYYGYTF. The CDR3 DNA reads TGTGCCAGCAGCCGCAGGGCGGAATACTATGGCTACACCTTC.

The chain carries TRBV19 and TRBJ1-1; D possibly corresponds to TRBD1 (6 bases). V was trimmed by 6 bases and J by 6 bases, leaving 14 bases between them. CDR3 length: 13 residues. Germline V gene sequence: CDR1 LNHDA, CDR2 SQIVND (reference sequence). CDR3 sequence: CASRDSGVPEAFF. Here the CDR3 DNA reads TGTGCCAGTAGGGACTCAGGGGTTCCTGAAGCTTTCTTT.

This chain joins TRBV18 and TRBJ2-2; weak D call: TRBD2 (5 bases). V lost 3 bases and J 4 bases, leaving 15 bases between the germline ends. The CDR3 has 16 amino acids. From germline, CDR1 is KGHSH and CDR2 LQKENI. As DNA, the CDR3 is TGTGCCAGCTCACCCTCACCTAGCCCCGTCACCGGGGAGCTGTTTTTT. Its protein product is CASSPSPSPVTGELFF. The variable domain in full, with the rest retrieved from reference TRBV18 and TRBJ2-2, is NAGVMQNPRHLVRRRGQEARLRCSPMKGHSHVYWYRQLPEEGLKFMVYLQKENIIDESGMPKERFSAEFPKEGPSILRIQQVVRGDSAAYFCASSPSPSPVTGELFFGEGSRLTVL.

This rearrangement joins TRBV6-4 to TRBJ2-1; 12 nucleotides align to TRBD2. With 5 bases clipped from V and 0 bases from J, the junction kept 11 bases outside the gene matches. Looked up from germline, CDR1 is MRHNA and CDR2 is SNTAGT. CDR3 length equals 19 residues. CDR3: CASSRTSGTRQSSYNEQFF. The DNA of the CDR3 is TGTGCCAGCAGTAGGACTAGCGGGACACGTCAATCCTCCTACAATGAGCAGTTCTTC.

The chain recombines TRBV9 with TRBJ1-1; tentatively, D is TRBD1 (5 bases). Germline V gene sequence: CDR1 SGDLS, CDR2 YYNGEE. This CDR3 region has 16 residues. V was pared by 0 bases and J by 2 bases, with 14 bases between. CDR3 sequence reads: CASSVDLRQSNTEAFF. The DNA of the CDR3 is TGTGCCAGCAGCGTAGATTTGAGACAGTCAAACACTGAAGCTTTCTTT.

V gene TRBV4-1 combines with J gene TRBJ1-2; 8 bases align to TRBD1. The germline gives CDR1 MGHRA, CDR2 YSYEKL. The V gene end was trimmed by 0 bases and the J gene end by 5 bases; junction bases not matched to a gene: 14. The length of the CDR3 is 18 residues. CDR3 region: CASSQDPRQGIGLYGYTF. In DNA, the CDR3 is TGCGCCAGCAGCCAAGATCCCCGACAGGGGATCGGACTATATGGCTACACCTTC.

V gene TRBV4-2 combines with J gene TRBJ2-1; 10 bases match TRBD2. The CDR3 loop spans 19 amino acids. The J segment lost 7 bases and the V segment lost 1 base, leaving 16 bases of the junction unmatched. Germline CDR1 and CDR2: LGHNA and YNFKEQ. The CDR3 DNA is TGTGCCAGCAGCCAAGTCCGGGAGGGGTCTAGCGGGAGTAGAAATGAGCAGTTCTTC. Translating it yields CASSQVREGSSGSRNEQFF.

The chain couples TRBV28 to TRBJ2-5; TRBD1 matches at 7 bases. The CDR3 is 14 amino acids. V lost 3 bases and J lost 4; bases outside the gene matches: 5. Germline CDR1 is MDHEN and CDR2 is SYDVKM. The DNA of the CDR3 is TGTGCCAGCAGTTTTGGCAGGGGGAGAGAGACCCAGTACTTC. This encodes CASSFGRGRETQYF. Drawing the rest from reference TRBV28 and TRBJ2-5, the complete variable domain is DVKVTQSSRYLVKRTGEKVFLECVQDMDHENMFWYRQDPGLGLRLIYFSYDVKMKEKGDIPEGYSVSREKKERFSLILESASTNQTSMYLCASSFGRGRETQYFGPGTRLLVL.

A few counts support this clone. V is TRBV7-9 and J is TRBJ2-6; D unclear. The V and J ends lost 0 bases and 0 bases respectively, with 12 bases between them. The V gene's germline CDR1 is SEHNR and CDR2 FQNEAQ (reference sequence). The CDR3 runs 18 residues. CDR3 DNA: TGTGCCAGCAGCTTAGCGCTTCGACTCGGCTCTGGGGCCAACGTCCTGACTTTC. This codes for CASSLALRLGSGANVLTF.

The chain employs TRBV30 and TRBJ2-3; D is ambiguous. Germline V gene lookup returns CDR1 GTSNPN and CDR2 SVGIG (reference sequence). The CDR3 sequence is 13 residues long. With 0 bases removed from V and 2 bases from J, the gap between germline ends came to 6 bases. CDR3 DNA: TGTGCCTGGAGTGTACAGCCCACAGATACGCAGTATTTT. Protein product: CAWSVQPTDTQYF.

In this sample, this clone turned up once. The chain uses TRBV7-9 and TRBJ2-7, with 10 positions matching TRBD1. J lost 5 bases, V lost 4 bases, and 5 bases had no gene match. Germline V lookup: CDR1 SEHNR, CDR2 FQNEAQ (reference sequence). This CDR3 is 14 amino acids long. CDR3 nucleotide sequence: TGTGCCAGCAGCTCCGGGACAGGGGACCACGAGCAGTACTTC. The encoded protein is CASSSGTGDHEQYF.

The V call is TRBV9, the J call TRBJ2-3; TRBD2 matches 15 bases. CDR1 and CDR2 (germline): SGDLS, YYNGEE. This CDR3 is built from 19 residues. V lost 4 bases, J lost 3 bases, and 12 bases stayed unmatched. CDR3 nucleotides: TGTGCCAGCAGCCCCCGGACTAGCGGGAGGGTTGAGGAAACAGATACGCAGTATTTT. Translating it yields CASSPRTSGRVEETDTQYF.

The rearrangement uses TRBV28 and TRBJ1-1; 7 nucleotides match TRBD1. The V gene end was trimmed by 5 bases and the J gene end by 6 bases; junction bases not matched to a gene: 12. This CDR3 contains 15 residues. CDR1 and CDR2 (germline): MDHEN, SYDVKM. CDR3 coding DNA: TGTGCCAGCAGTCCATGGGGCAGGGGGACGTCTGAAGCTTTCTTT. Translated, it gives CASSPWGRGTSEAFF.

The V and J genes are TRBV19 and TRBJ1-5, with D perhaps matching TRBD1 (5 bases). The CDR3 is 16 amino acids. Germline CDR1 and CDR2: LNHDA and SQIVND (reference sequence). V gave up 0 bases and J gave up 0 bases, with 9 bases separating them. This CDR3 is CASSIDGANSNQPQHF. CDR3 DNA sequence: TGTGCCAGTAGTATAGATGGGGCCAATAGCAATCAGCCCCAGCATTTT. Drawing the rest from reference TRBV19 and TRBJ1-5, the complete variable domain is DGGITQSPKYLFRKEGQNVTLSCEQNLNHDAMYWYRQDPGQGLRLIYYSQIVNDFQKGDIAEGYSVSREKKESFPLTVTSAQKNPTAFYLCASSIDGANSNQPQHFGDGTRLSIL.

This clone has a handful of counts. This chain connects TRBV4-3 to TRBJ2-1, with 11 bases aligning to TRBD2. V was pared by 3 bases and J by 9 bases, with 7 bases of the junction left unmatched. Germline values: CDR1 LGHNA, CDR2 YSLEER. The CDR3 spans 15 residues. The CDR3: CASSHIAGGPIEQFF. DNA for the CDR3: TGCGCCAGCAGCCACATAGCGGGAGGGCCTATTGAGCAGTTCTTC.